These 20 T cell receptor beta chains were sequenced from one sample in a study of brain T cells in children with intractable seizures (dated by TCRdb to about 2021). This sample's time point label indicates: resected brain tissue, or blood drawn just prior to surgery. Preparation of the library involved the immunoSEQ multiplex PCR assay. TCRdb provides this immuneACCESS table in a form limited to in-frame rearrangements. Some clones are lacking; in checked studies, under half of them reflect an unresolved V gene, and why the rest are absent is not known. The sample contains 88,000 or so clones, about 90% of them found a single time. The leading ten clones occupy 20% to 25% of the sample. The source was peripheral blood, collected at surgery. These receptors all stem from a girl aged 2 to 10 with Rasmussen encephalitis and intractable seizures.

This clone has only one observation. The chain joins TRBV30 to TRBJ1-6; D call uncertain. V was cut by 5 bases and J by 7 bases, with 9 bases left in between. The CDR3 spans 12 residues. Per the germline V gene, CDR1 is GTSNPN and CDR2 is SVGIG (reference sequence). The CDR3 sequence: CAWRRENSPLHF. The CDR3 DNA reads TGTGCCTGGCGACGGGAGAATTCACCCCTCCACTTT. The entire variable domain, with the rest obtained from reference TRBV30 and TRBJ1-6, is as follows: SQTIHQWPATLVQPVGSPLSLECTVEGTSNPNLYWYRQAAGRGLQLLFYSVGIGQISSEVPQNLSASRPQDRQFILSSKKLLLSDSGFYLCAWRRENSPLHFGNGTRLTVT.

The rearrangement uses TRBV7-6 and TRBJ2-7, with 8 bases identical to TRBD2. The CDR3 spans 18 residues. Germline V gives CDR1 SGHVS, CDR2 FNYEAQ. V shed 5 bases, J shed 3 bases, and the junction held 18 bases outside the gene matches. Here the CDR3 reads CASSPLGASGSGGYEQYF. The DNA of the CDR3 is TGTGCCAGCAGCCCCTTGGGAGCGAGCGGGAGTGGAGGCTACGAGCAGTACTTC.

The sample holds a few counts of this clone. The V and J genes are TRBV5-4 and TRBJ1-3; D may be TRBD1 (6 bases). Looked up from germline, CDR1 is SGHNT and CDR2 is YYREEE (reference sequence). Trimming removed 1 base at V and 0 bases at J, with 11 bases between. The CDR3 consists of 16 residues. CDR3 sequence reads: CASSLWAGVSGNTIYF. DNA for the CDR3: TGTGCCAGCAGCTTGTGGGCAGGGGTCTCTGGAAACACCATATATTTT.

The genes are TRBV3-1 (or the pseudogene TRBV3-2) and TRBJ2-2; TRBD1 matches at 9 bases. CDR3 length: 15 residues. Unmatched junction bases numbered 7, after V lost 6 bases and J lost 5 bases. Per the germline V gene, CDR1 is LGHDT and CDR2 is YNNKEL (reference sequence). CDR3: CASRDRGSSTGELFF. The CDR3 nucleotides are TGTGCCAGCAGGGACAGGGGAAGTTCAACCGGGGAGCTGTTTTTT.

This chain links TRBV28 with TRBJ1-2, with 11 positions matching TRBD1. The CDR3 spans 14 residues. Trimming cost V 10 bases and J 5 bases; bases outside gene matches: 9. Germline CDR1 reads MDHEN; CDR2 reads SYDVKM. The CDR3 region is CAKNYRDRGYGYTF. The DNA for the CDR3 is TGTGCCAAGAATTACCGGGACAGGGGGTATGGCTACACCTTC.

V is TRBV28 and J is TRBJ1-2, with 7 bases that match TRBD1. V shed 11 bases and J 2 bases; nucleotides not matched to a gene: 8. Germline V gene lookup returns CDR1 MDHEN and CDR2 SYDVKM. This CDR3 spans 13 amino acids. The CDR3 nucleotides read TGTGCCGCCGAACAGGGGCGCAACTATGGCTACACCTTC. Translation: CAAEQGRNYGYTF.

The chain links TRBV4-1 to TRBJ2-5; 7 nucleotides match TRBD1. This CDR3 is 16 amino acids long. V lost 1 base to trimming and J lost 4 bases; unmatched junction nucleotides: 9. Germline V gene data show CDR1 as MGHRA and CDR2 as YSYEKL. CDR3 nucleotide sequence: TGCGCCAGCAGCCAAGTAGGGGACAGACCAAGAGAGACCCAGTACTTC. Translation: CASSQVGDRPRETQYF.

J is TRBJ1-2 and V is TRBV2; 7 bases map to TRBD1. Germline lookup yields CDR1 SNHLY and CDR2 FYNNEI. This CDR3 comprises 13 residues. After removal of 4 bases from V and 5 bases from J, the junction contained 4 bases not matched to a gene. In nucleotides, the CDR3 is TGTGCCAGCAGTGCGGGACAGTTATATGGCTACACCTTC. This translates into CASSAGQLYGYTF.

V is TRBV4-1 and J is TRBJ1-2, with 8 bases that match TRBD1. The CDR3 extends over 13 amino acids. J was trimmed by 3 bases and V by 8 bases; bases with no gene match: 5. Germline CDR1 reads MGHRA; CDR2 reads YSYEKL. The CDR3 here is CASRTGRDYGYTF. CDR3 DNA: TGCGCCAGCCGGACAGGGCGAGACTATGGCTACACCTTC.

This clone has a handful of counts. CDR3 region: CAATGEMSGAFF. The CDR3 coding sequence is TGTGCCGCGACAGGGGAGATGAGTGGAGCTTTCTTT. This chain links TRBV2 with TRBJ1-1; TRBD1 agrees at 8 bases. Trimming at V came to 11 bases and at J to 10 bases, leaving 12 bases not matched to a gene. CDR1 SNHLY and CDR2 FYNNEI come from the germline V gene. The CDR3 covers 12 residues. The full variable domain, its missing parts supplied by reference TRBV2 and TRBJ1-1, is EPEVTQTPSHQVTQMGQEVILRCVPISNHLYFYWYRQILGQKVEFLVSFYNNEISEKSEIFDDQFSVERPDGSNFTLKIRSTKLEDSAMYFCAATGEMSGAFFGQGTRLTVV.

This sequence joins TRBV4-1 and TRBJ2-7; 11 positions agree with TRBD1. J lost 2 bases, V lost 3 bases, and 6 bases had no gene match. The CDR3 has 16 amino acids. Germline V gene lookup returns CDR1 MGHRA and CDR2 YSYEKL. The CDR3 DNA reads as TGCGCCAGCAGCCAGACACCGGGACAGGGGGCCTACGAGCAGTACTTC. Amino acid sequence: CASSQTPGQGAYEQYF.

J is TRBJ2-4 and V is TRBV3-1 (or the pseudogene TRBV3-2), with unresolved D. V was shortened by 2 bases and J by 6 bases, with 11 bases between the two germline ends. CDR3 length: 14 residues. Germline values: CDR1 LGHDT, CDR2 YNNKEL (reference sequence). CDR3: CASSQSRVLNIQYF. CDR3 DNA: TGTGCCAGCAGCCAATCTCGGGTCTTAAACATTCAGTACTTC.

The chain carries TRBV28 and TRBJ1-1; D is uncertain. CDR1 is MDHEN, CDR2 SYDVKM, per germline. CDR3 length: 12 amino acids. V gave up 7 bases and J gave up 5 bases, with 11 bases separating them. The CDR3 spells CASNSGLTEAFF. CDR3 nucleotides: TGTGCCAGCAATAGCGGACTTACTGAAGCTTTCTTT.

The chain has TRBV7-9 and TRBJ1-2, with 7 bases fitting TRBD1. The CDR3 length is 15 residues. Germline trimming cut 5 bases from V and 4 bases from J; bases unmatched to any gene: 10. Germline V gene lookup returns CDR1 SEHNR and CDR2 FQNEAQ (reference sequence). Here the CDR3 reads CASSAPQGGGYGYTF. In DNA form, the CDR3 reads TGTGCCAGCAGCGCACCGCAGGGGGGAGGCTATGGCTACACCTTC.

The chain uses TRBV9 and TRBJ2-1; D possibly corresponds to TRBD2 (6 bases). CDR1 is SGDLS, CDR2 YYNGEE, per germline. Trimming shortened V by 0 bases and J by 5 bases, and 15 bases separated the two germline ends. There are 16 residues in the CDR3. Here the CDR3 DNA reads TGTGCCAGCAGCGTAGCAAGTAGCGGTAGGCACAATGAGCAGTTCTTC. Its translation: CASSVASSGRHNEQFF.

The CDR3 reads CASSFRDRAGELFF. In DNA, the CDR3 is TGTGCCAGCAGCTTCCGGGACAGGGCCGGGGAGCTGTTTTTT. The genes are TRBV11-3 and TRBJ2-2; 9 nucleotides line up with TRBD1. The CDR3 loop spans 14 amino acids. V lost 3 bases and J lost 6; bases outside the gene matches: 2. CDR1 and CDR2 (germline): SGHNT, YENEEA.

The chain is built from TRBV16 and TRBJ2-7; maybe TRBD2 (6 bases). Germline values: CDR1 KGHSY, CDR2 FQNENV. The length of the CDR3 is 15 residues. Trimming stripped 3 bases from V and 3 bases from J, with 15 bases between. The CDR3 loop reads CASSQTGTSGYEQYF. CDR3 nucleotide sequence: TGTGCCAGCAGCCAGACCGGGACTTCAGGCTACGAGCAGTACTTC.

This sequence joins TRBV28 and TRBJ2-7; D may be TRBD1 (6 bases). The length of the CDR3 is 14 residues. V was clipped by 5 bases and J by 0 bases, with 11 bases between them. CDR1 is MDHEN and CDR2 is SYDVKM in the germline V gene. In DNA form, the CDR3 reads TGTGCCAGCAGTCCGGGACACGTCTCCTACGAGCAGTACTTC. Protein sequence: CASSPGHVSYEQYF.

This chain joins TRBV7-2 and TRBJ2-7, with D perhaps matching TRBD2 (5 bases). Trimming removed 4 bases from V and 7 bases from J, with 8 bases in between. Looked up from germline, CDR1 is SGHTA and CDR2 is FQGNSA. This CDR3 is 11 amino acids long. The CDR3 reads CASSSGREQYF. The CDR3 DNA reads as TGTGCCAGCAGCTCGGGAAGGGAGCAGTACTTC.

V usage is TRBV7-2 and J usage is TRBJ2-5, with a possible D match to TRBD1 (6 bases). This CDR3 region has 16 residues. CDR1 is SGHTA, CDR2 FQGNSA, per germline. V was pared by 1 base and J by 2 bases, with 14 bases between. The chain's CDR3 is CASSLGARTAQETQYF. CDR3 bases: TGTGCCAGCAGCTTAGGGGCCCGGACAGCACAAGAGACCCAGTACTTC.